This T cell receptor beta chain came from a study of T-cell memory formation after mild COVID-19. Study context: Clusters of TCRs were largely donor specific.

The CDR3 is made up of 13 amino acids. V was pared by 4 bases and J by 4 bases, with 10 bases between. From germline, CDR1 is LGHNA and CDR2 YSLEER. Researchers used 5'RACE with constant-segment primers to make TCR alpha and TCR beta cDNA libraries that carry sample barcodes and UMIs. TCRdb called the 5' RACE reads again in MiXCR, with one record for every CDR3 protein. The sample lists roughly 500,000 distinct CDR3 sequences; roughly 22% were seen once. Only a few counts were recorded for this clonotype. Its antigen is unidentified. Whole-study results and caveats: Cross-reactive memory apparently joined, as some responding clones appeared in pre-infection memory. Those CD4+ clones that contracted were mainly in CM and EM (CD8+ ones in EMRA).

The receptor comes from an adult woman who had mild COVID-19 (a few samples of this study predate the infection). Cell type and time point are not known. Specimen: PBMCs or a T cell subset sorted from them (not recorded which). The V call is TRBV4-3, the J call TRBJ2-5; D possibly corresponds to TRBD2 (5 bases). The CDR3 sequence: CASSPEAGETQYF. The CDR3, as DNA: TGCGCCAGCAGCCCTGAGGCGGGAGAGACCCAGTACTTC.